This T cell receptor beta chain was sequenced in a study of blood T cells in healthy people across ages. About the study: About one barcoded beta molecule per two T cells was the capture yield of template switching.

PCR was performed a second time for about 6 to 11 cycles using a sample-barcoded 5' primer and a J-beta primer mix. TCRdb ran MiXCR on the 5' RACE reads and lists one entry per CDR3 protein. This table has 600,000 to 850,000 distinct CDR3 sequences, more than 40% appearing once. This clonotype was counted a few times. What it binds is not known. This CDR3 is built from 16 residues. Germline CDR1 is SGHAT and CDR2 is FQDESV (reference sequence). V gave up 1 base and J gave up 2 bases, with 13 bases separating them. Study-wide points: TCR beta diversity was tightly associated with the proportion of naive T cells. From one million sequenced T cells, diversity estimates were lower bounds. PBMCs went unsorted, and a conclusive naive versus antigen-experienced comparison was therefore prevented.

This chain joins TRBV11-1 and TRBJ2-3; D tentatively reads TRBD1 or TRBD2 (5 bases each). The clonotype originates from a woman aged 60-70 years in good health. Material for sequencing was blood. The CDR3 DNA follows: TGTGCCAGCAGCTTAGGGGACGGGATTATCACAGATACGCAGTATTTT. This sequence encodes CASSLGDGIITDTQYF.